One sample yielded the 9 T cell receptor beta chains listed below, sequenced in a study of T cells after yellow fever vaccination (dated by TCRdb to between 2017 and 2020). The meaning of the sample's treatment or condition label: live attenuated yellow fever vaccine strain. Preparation of the library involved 5' RACE. Sequenced using an Illumina HiSeq 2500. TCRdb trimmed the raw reads at Q25, called clones with MiXCR and kept productive beta chains. Rows are combined by CDR3 protein, so each entry shows the most common genes and DNA. Here the sample has 450,000 to 650,000 distinct CDR3 sequences; 21% occur a single time. About a sixth of the sample is held by the ten biggest clonotypes. Sequencing used PBMCs, obtained approximately 22 days after the first yellow fever vaccination. These receptors were collected from a young man who received the YFV17D yellow fever vaccine.

The chain recombines TRBV25-1 with TRBJ2-7; 7 nucleotides match TRBD2. The V segment lost 2 bases and the J segment 2 bases; nucleotides outside the gene matches: 6. This CDR3 comprises 15 residues. Looked up from germline, CDR1 is MGHDK and CDR2 is SYGVNS. CDR3 coding DNA: TGTGCCAGCAGTGAAGGGCGGGGGTCCGCCTACGAGCAGTACTTC. Encoded protein: CASSEGRGSAYEQYF.

This clonotype was detected once. This chain uses TRBV11-2 with TRBJ1-6; no reliable D call. Between the trimmed V and J ends, which lost 6 bases and 6 bases, there was a span of 12 bases. CDR3 length: 14 residues. In germline, CDR1 is SGHAT, CDR2 FQNNGV. The CDR3 region is CASRRAGSNSPLHF. CDR3 bases: TGTGCCAGCAGACGAGCCGGTAGTAATTCACCCCTCCACTTT.

CDR3 DNA: TGTGCCAGCAGCTCAACCAATCAGCCCCAGCATTTT. Translation gives CASSSTNQPQHF. V gene TRBV7-2 combines with J gene TRBJ1-5, with D unresolved. V lost 4 bases and J lost 3, with 4 bases in between. CDR3 length: 12 residues. CDR1 is SGHTA and CDR2 is FQGNSA in the germline V gene.

This clonotype was detected a few times. The chain uses TRBV5-6 and TRBJ1-1, with TRBD1 as a possible D gene (5 bases). V lost 0 bases and J 6 bases, leaving 9 bases between the germline ends. Per the germline V gene, CDR1 is SGHDT and CDR2 is YYEEEE. The CDR3 runs 13 residues. CDR3 region: CASSLAGSPEAFF. The CDR3 DNA is TGTGCCAGCAGCTTGGCAGGGTCCCCTGAAGCTTTCTTT.

This clonotype has just a few counts. The genes are TRBV18 and TRBJ2-3; either TRBD1 or TRBD2 may fit D (5 bases each). Germline loops: CDR1 KGHSH, CDR2 LQKENI. Trimming stripped 3 bases from V and 6 bases from J, with 19 bases between. The CDR3 contains 16 residues. The CDR3 loop is CASSPSLRGRRDTQYF. The CDR3 region has the DNA TGTGCCAGCTCACCTTCGTTACGGGGCAGGCGGGATACGCAGTATTTT. Complete variable domain (other parts from reference TRBV18 and TRBJ2-3): NAGVMQNPRHLVRRRGQEARLRCSPMKGHSHVYWYRQLPEEGLKFMVYLQKENIIDESGMPKERFSAEFPKEGPSILRIQQVVRGDSAAYFCASSPSLRGRRDTQYFGPGTRLTVL.

The chain uses TRBV5-6 and TRBJ2-1, with D perhaps matching TRBD2 (6 bases). V shed 7 bases and J shed 8 bases, with 22 bases lying between them. Germline CDR1 and CDR2: SGHDT and YYEEEE. CDR3 length: 15 residues. The CDR3 here is CASHTGASEVHEQFF. CDR3 nucleotides: TGTGCCAGCCACACCGGAGCTAGCGAAGTCCATGAGCAGTTCTTC.

The CDR3 sequence is CASGQSGSETDTQYF. CDR3 coding DNA: TGCGCCAGCGGCCAAAGCGGGTCGGAGACAGATACGCAGTATTTT. The V gene is TRBV5-1, the J gene TRBJ2-3; D might be TRBD2 (6 bases). This CDR3 is built from 15 residues. The V end lost 7 bases, the J end lost 3 bases, and 18 bases lay between the germline ends. Per the germline V gene, CDR1 is SGHRS and CDR2 is YFSETQ.

This clonotype was found a few times. This rearrangement joins TRBV4-1 to TRBJ2-7; TRBD2 aligns across 8 bases. V trimming: 0 bases; J trimming: 2 bases; junction bases outside the gene matches: 6. There are 16 residues in the CDR3. Germline V gene data show CDR1 as MGHRA and CDR2 as YSYEKL. The CDR3 DNA reads TGCGCCAGCAGCCAAGATCCCAGCGGGGGAACCTACGAGCAGTACTTC. This encodes CASSQDPSGGTYEQYF.

The genes are TRBV20-1 and TRBJ1-2; D perhaps matches TRBD1 (6 bases). Trimming stripped 4 bases from V and 7 bases from J, with 25 bases between. The CDR3 has 16 residues. Germline CDR1 reads DFQATT; CDR2 reads SNEGSKA (reference sequence). CDR3 sequence reads: CSATLQSRTETSGYTF. CDR3 DNA: TGCAGTGCTACACTCCAGTCAAGGACAGAAACAAGTGGCTACACCTTC.